This entry is about one T cell receptor (beta chain). This entry comes from a study of T cell responses to AZD1222 COVID-19 vaccine. The V gene lost 0 bases and the J gene lost 2 bases, with 8 bases spanning the gap. CDR1 is MNHEY and CDR2 is SMNVEV in the germline V gene (reference sequence). The CDR3 is 14 amino acids. Profiled with immunoSEQ multiplex PCR; TCRdb holds only in-frame clones, not every one. Found here are about 100,000 clones, approximately 86% of them singletons; the top ten hold roughly 6.5%. This specimen was peripheral blood, taken on day 0 of AZD1222 vaccination. The gene calls are TRBV27 and TRBJ2-7, with no clear D. The receptor comes from an adult in good health. CDR3 in DNA: TGTGCCAGCAGTTTATCTGGCAGAGCCTACGAGCAGTACTTC. Encoded protein: CASSLSGRAYEQYF.